These 25 T cell receptor beta chains originate from one sample sequenced in a study of blood T cell repertoires in COVID-19. The repertoire was sequenced with immunoSEQ multiplex PCR; TCRdb's copy has only in-frame clones and lacks some. This sample has about 180,000 clones; around 88% occur once, and the top ten carry 4% to 5%. Specimen: peripheral blood. Receptor source: a woman in her thirties with acute or convalescent COVID-19.

In its sample, this clone was seen once. This sequence joins TRBV28 and TRBJ2-1; D remains ambiguous. CDR1 and CDR2 (germline): MDHEN, SYDVKM. V was cut by 4 bases and J by 0 bases, with 4 bases left in between. The CDR3 runs 13 residues. CDR3 sequence: CASSSFSYNEQFF. For the CDR3, the DNA is TGTGCCAGCAGTTCGTTCTCCTACAATGAGCAGTTCTTC.

This clone was observed a single time. The J gene is TRBJ1-2, the V gene TRBV10-3; D remains ambiguous. Trimming shortened V by 0 bases and J by 4 bases, and 15 bases separated the two germline ends. CDR1 and CDR2 from the germline V gene are ENHRY and SYGVKD. This CDR3 contains 16 residues. The CDR3 here is CAISESATALSYGYTF. The CDR3 DNA reads as TGTGCCATCAGTGAGTCGGCCACAGCTCTTAGCTATGGCTACACCTTC.

This clone came up a few times. V gene TRBV18 combines with J gene TRBJ1-2; 8 bases are shared with TRBD1. The CDR3 length is 12 residues. The germline CDR1 and CDR2 sequences are KGHSH and LQKENI. J gave up 11 bases and V 5 bases, and 7 bases lay outside the gene matches. The CDR3, as DNA: TGTGCCAGCTCATTCCAACAGGGGGAGTACACCTTC. It codes for CASSFQQGEYTF.

The chain carries TRBV29-1 and TRBJ2-2; TRBD1 matches 9 bases. The germline V gene encodes CDR1 SQVTM and CDR2 ANQGSEA. The CDR3 has 14 amino acids. The trim removed 6 bases at V and 3 bases at J, leaving 5 bases unmatched. The CDR3 sequence: CSVDRGIHTGELFF. DNA for the CDR3: TGCAGCGTCGACAGGGGGATTCACACCGGGGAGCTGTTTTTT.

The gene calls are TRBV7-9 and TRBJ2-7; D may be TRBD2 (5 bases). The CDR3 loop spans 13 amino acids. Germline V CDR1 and CDR2: SEHNR, FQNEAQ (reference sequence). The V end was cut by 5 bases, the J end by 2 bases, with 10 bases between. The CDR3 nucleotides read TGTGCCAGCAGCCTCGAGGGCCCCTACGAGCAGTACTTC. Its protein product is CASSLEGPYEQYF.

The J gene is TRBJ1-1, the V gene TRBV7-2, with D tentatively TRBD1 (6 bases). Germline CDR1 reads SGHTA; CDR2 reads FQGNSA. The V and J ends lost 3 bases and 6 bases respectively, with 8 bases between them. This CDR3 comprises 12 residues. CDR3 sequence (DNA): TGTGCCAGCAGCTTTGGGGGCCCTGAAGCTTTCTTT. Translation gives CASSFGGPEAFF.

This clone was picked up one time. This sequence joins TRBV5-4 and TRBJ1-3; 7 bases are shared with TRBD1. Losses at the gene ends were 0 bases for V and 4 bases for J; bases not matched to a gene: 1. In germline, CDR1 is SGHNT, CDR2 YYREEE (reference sequence). This CDR3 has 14 residues. This CDR3 reads CASSLGQGGNTIYF. The CDR3 nucleotides are TGTGCCAGCAGCTTGGGACAGGGAGGAAACACCATATATTTT.

V and J are TRBV28 and TRBJ2-1; 7 nucleotides align to TRBD2. This CDR3 spans 14 amino acids. Germline V gene sequence: CDR1 MDHEN, CDR2 SYDVKM. The junction had 3 bases not matched to a gene; V was cut back by 2 bases and J by 5 bases. CDR3 DNA: TGTGCCAGCAGTTTAAAACGGGGGGACAATGAGCAGTTCTTC. This translates into CASSLKRGDNEQFF. Looking up the rest from reference TRBV28 and TRBJ2-1 gives the full variable domain: DVKVTQSSRYLVKRTGEKVFLECVQDMDHENMFWYRQDPGLGLRLIYFSYDVKMKEKGDIPEGYSVSREKKERFSLILESASTNQTSMYLCASSLKRGDNEQFFGPGTRLTVL.

V and J are TRBV11-2 and TRBJ1-5; D unclear. The CDR3 extends over 15 amino acids. Trimming left V 5 bases short and J 0 bases short, with 11 bases between. The germline V gene has CDR1 SGHAT and CDR2 FQNNGV. The CDR3 DNA reads TGTGCCAGCAGCAAAGGAGTCAATAGCAATCAGCCCCAGCATTTT. It specifies CASSKGVNSNQPQHF. Full variable domain (remainder filled in from reference TRBV11-2 and TRBJ1-5): EAGVAQSPRYKIIEKRQSVAFWCNPISGHATLYWYQQILGQGPKLLIQFQNNGVVDDSQLPKDRFSAERLKGVDSTLKIQPAKLEDSAVYLCASSKGVNSNQPQHFGDGTRLSIL.

This rearrangement joins TRBV30 to TRBJ2-4; the D gene is possibly TRBD2 (5 bases). Between the trimmed V and J ends, which lost 2 bases and 0 bases, there was a span of 14 bases. This CDR3 comprises 16 residues. Germline CDR1 reads GTSNPN; CDR2 reads SVGIG (reference sequence). In DNA, the CDR3 is TGTGCCTGGAGTTCGCAGGCTGGGAGAGCCAAAAACATTCAGTACTTC. It yields the protein CAWSSQAGRAKNIQYF. The full variable domain, its missing parts supplied by reference TRBV30 and TRBJ2-4, is SQTIHQWPATLVQPVGSPLSLECTVEGTSNPNLYWYRQAAGRGLQLLFYSVGIGQISSEVPQNLSASRPQDRQFILSSKKLLLSDSGFYLCAWSSQAGRAKNIQYFGAGTRLSVL.

This clone was found once. This chain links TRBV5-1 with TRBJ1-4; TRBD1 might be the D (6 bases). CDR1 SGHRS and CDR2 YFSETQ come from the germline V gene. V was trimmed by 9 bases and J by 5 bases, leaving 14 bases between them. The CDR3 loop spans 13 amino acids. The CDR3 sequence is CATRDRSNEKLFF. The CDR3 nucleotides are TGCGCCACGAGAGACAGGTCGAATGAAAAACTGTTTTTT.

The chain combines TRBV19 with TRBJ2-7; D gene unclear. The V gene lost 5 bases and the J gene lost 5 bases, with 13 bases spanning the gap. Germline V gives CDR1 LNHDA, CDR2 SQIVND (reference sequence). This CDR3 region has 13 residues. DNA for the CDR3: TGTGCCAGTAGTCCCAGGTCTGCTGACGAGCAGTACTTC. Translation: CASSPRSADEQYF.

This chain uses TRBV10-2 with TRBJ2-1; 7 nucleotides match TRBD2. With 6 bases clipped from V and 7 bases from J, the junction kept 9 bases outside the gene matches. Germline values: CDR1 WSHSY, CDR2 SAAADI. The CDR3 runs 14 residues. This CDR3 reads CASSEAGSTNEQFF. The DNA for the CDR3 is TGCGCCAGCAGCGAAGCGGGAAGTACGAATGAGCAGTTCTTC.

The CDR3 DNA reads as TGTGCTAGTGGTTCCGGGACTAAAGAAGCCCAGTACTTC. Its translation is CASGSGTKEAQYF. V and J are TRBV12-5 and TRBJ2-5; TRBD2 matches 7 bases. Germline-derived CDR1 and CDR2 are LGHNT and FRNRAP. V lost 4 bases and J lost 9; bases outside the gene matches: 8. The CDR3 sequence is 13 residues long.

V usage is TRBV2 and J usage is TRBJ2-6; D unclear. V lost 9 bases to trimming and J lost 1 base, with 4 bases between them. Germline V gene lookup returns CDR1 SNHLY and CDR2 FYNNEI. The CDR3 totals 12 residues. The CDR3 reads CASQSGANVLTF. The CDR3 coding sequence is TGTGCCAGTCAATCTGGGGCCAACGTCCTGACTTTC. Looking up the rest from reference TRBV2 and TRBJ2-6 gives the full variable domain: EPEVTQTPSHQVTQMGQEVILRCVPISNHLYFYWYRQILGQKVEFLVSFYNNEISEKSEIFDDQFSVERPDGSNFTLKIRSTKLEDSAMYFCASQSGANVLTFGAGSRLTVL.

This clone was seen only once. The V and J genes are TRBV28 and TRBJ2-7, with a weak D call TRBD2 (5 bases). The germline V gene encodes CDR1 MDHEN and CDR2 SYDVKM. Trimming removed 5 bases at V and 2 bases at J, with 13 bases between. The CDR3 contains 14 residues. CDR3 in amino acids: CASSAPGVTYEQYF. The CDR3 bases are TGTGCCAGCAGTGCGCCCGGGGTTACCTACGAGCAGTACTTC.

The chain links TRBV28 to TRBJ1-6; 8 positions agree with TRBD1. Trimming at V came to 3 bases and at J to 5 bases, leaving 3 bases not matched to a gene. This CDR3 has 15 amino acids. From germline, CDR1 is MDHEN and CDR2 SYDVKM. The DNA for the CDR3 is TGTGCCAGCAGTTTGGAACAGGGGGATAATTCACCCCTCCACTTT. Amino acids: CASSLEQGDNSPLHF.

V gene TRBV11-3 combines with J gene TRBJ2-3; a weak D match, TRBD1 (5 bases). The germline gives CDR1 SGHNT, CDR2 YENEEA. The length of the CDR3 is 12 residues. Between the trimmed V and J ends, which lost 5 bases and 5 bases, there was a span of 8 bases. In nucleotides, the CDR3 is TGTGCCAGCAGCCATAGGGGAGATACGCAGTATTTT. This encodes CASSHRGDTQYF.

J is TRBJ1-2 and V is TRBV2; D gene unclear. This CDR3 region has 13 residues. Trimming removed 7 bases from V and 0 bases from J, with 9 bases in between. Germline V gene lookup returns CDR1 SNHLY and CDR2 FYNNEI. CDR3 sequence reads: CASNLRANYGYTF. CDR3 nucleotides: TGTGCCAGCAACCTAAGAGCTAACTATGGCTACACCTTC.

This clone was seen only a few times. This sequence joins TRBV25-1 and TRBJ2-1, with 13 nucleotides matching TRBD2. CDR1 and CDR2 (germline): MGHDK, SYGVNS. The CDR3 loop spans 14 amino acids. Trimming removed 7 bases from V and 9 bases from J; junction bases left unmatched: 6. CDR3: CASTWTSGSSEQFF. DNA of the CDR3: TGTGCCAGCACCTGGACTAGCGGGAGTAGTGAGCAGTTCTTC.

This clone was seen more than once but under ten times. This chain connects TRBV5-1 to TRBJ1-6; TRBD1 is a possible D gene (5 bases). Trimming took off 7 bases at V and 8 bases at J, with 16 bases between the two ends. The CDR3 length is 14 residues. Germline assignment: CDR1 SGHRS and CDR2 YFSETQ. The CDR3 DNA follows: TGCGCCAGCTACCTACAGCCGGGGGATTCACCCCTCCACTTT. Translated, it gives CASYLQPGDSPLHF.

The CDR3 here is CASSLVARKQFF. In DNA, the CDR3 is TGTGCCAGCAGCTTAGTGGCTCGCAAGCAGTTCTTC. V usage is TRBV11-2 and J usage is TRBJ2-1; D remains unclear. CDR3 length: 12 residues. CDR1 is SGHAT, CDR2 FQNNGV, per germline. Trimming removed 1 base from V and 11 bases from J, with 9 bases in between.

The chain couples TRBV6-5 to TRBJ1-1; D is undetermined. This CDR3 region has 11 residues. Trimming took 2 bases from V and 11 from J, leaving 9 bases between them. CDR1 is MNHEY, CDR2 SVGAGI, per germline. CDR3 nucleotides: TGTGCCAGCAGTTACGACGGCGGCGCTTTCTTT. Amino acid sequence: CASSYDGGAFF.

This CDR3 is CASSYQGDNSPLHF. DNA for the CDR3: TGTGCCAGCAGTTACCAGGGGGATAATTCACCCCTCCACTTT. The J gene is TRBJ1-6, the V gene TRBV2; 7 bases map to TRBD1. V shed 5 bases, J shed 5 bases, and the junction held 3 bases outside the gene matches. The CDR3 sequence is 14 residues long. The germline gives CDR1 SNHLY, CDR2 FYNNEI.

The table lists this clone with a count of one. The CDR3 coding sequence is TGTGCCACCGGCGAGACTAGATTTACCGAGCAGTACTTC. Amino acids: CATGETRFTEQYF. This chain links TRBV4-2 with TRBJ2-7; tentatively, D is TRBD2 (6 bases). This CDR3 spans 13 amino acids. In germline, CDR1 is LGHNA, CDR2 YNFKEQ. V lost 10 bases and J 6 bases, leaving 19 bases between the germline ends.